The 14 T cell receptor beta chains presented below share a single source sample, sequenced in a study of blood T cell repertoires in COVID-19. The repertoire was sequenced with immunoSEQ multiplex PCR; TCRdb's copy has only in-frame clones and lacks some. Of roughly 130,000 clones listed, approximately 83% are singletons. Material: peripheral blood. The receptors shown here come from a woman aged 45-65 years with acute or convalescent COVID-19.

The chain uses TRBV7-3 and TRBJ2-3; 7 bases line up with TRBD1. This CDR3 is built from 14 residues. After removal of 5 bases from V and 2 bases from J, the junction contained 4 bases not matched to a gene. Germline CDR1 is SGHTA and CDR2 is FQGTGA. CDR3 nucleotide sequence: TGTGCCAGCAGCCCGGGACAGAACACAGATACGCAGTATTTT. It translates to CASSPGQNTDTQYF.

This clone was seen once. J is TRBJ2-7 and V is TRBV24-1; D gene unclear. The V and J ends lost 4 bases and 4 bases respectively, with 10 bases between them. From germline, CDR1 is KGHDR and CDR2 SFDVKD. The CDR3 extends over 13 amino acids. CDR3 loop: CATSEPGFYEQYF. CDR3 bases: TGTGCCACCAGTGAGCCGGGTTTTTACGAGCAGTACTTC.

The chain couples TRBV5-1 to TRBJ2-7, with D perhaps TRBD1 (6 bases). CDR3 length equals 14 residues. Trimming removed 7 bases at V and 0 bases at J, with 14 bases between. CDR1 is SGHRS and CDR2 is YFSETQ in the germline V gene. CDR3 nucleotide sequence: TGCGCCAGCGCCCCACCACAGGGCTCCTACGAGCAGTACTTC. It yields the protein CASAPPQGSYEQYF.

This chain uses TRBV6-5 with TRBJ1-4, with a tentative D call TRBD1 (5 bases). The germline CDR1 and CDR2 sequences are MNHEY and SVGAGI. Trimming cost V 7 bases and J 3 bases, with 12 bases left between them. The CDR3 covers 14 residues. This chain's CDR3 is CASMFGGANEKLFF. CDR3 nucleotides: TGTGCCAGCATGTTTGGGGGGGCTAATGAAAAACTGTTTTTT.

This rearrangement joins TRBV14 to TRBJ1-6; TRBD1 matches at 10 bases. The CDR3 length is 16 residues. Trimming at V came to 5 bases and at J to 6 bases, leaving 7 bases not matched to a gene. Germline V gene lookup returns CDR1 SGHDN and CDR2 FVKESK. CDR3 DNA: TGTGCCAGCAGCAAAAGGACAGGGGGAGGTAATTCACCCCTCCACTTT. This encodes CASSKRTGGGNSPLHF.

CDR3 sequence (DNA): TGTGCCAGCAGCCGTGATACAGGGAACTCCTATAATTCACCCCTCCACTTT. Amino acid sequence: CASSRDTGNSYNSPLHF. The chain is built from TRBV11-2 and TRBJ1-6; perhaps TRBD1 as D (6 bases). V was clipped by 5 bases and J by 0 bases, with 14 bases between them. The germline gives CDR1 SGHAT, CDR2 FQNNGV. The CDR3 totals 17 residues.

Here the CDR3 reads CASSLRGFSGNTIYF. In DNA form, the CDR3 reads TGTGCCAGCAGCCTAAGGGGTTTCTCTGGAAACACCATATATTTT. The chain combines TRBV7-9 with TRBJ1-3, with D possibly matching TRBD1 (5 bases). V shed 5 bases and J shed 0 bases, with 11 bases lying between them. The CDR3 runs 15 residues. CDR1 is SEHNR, CDR2 FQNEAQ, per germline (reference sequence).

This rearrangement joins TRBV7-3 to TRBJ2-5; 11 bases line up with TRBD1. V was pared by 5 bases and J by 5 bases, with 10 bases of the junction left unmatched. CDR3 length: 16 residues. Per the germline V gene, CDR1 is SGHTA and CDR2 is FQGTGA. CDR3 protein: CASSPTGQGARETQYF. DNA of the CDR3: TGTGCCAGCAGCCCAACAGGACAGGGGGCTAGGGAGACCCAGTACTTC.

The chain carries TRBV9 and TRBJ2-2; 9 bases map to TRBD2. V shed 3 bases and J 7 bases; nucleotides not matched to a gene: 7. The CDR3 contains 15 residues. Germline V gene data show CDR1 as SGDLS and CDR2 as YYNGEE. CDR3: CASSAVAGAGGELFF. The CDR3, as DNA: TGTGCCAGCAGCGCAGTAGCGGGGGCGGGCGGGGAGCTGTTTTTT.

This clone has only a few counts. The chain uses TRBV5-3 and TRBJ1-2, with TRBD1 matching 9 bases. TRBV5-3 is flagged as an ORF with uncertain function. This CDR3 contains 15 residues. Trimming removed 4 bases from V and 4 bases from J; junction bases left unmatched: 8. CDR3 sequence: CARSLPGQGSYGYTF. For the CDR3, the DNA is TGTGCCAGAAGCCTCCCGGGACAGGGCTCCTATGGCTACACCTTC.

This chain connects TRBV29-1 to TRBJ1-2, with 7 bases lining up with TRBD1. With 6 bases clipped from V and 4 bases from J, the junction kept 8 bases outside the gene matches. The CDR3 has 13 amino acids. In germline, CDR1 is SQVTM, CDR2 ANQGSEA. CDR3 residues: CSVRQGLSYGYTF. As DNA, the CDR3 is TGCAGCGTGCGACAGGGACTTTCCTATGGCTACACCTTC.

This clone has just one count. The chain links TRBV24-1 to TRBJ2-3; 10 bases align to TRBD1. CDR3 length: 17 amino acids. The germline V gene encodes CDR1 KGHDR and CDR2 SFDVKD. V was clipped by 0 bases and J by 0 bases; unmatched bases: 2. The CDR3 bases are TGTGCCACCAGTGATTTGGGACAGGGGGGTAGCACAGATACGCAGTATTTT. Translating it yields CATSDLGQGGSTDTQYF.

The gene calls are TRBV5-1 and TRBJ2-1, with 8 nucleotides matching TRBD2. The CDR3 spans 13 residues. Trimming at V came to 4 bases and at J to 6 bases, leaving 3 bases not matched to a gene. Germline CDR1 SGHRS, CDR2 YFSETQ. The CDR3 DNA sequence: TGCGCCAGCAGCCTCGGGACTAGCAATGAGCAGTTCTTC. As protein: CASSLGTSNEQFF.

This sequence joins TRBV27 and TRBJ1-4; TRBD1 matches 7 bases. The CDR3 loop spans 15 amino acids. Germline trimming cut 0 bases from V and 4 bases from J; bases unmatched to any gene: 2. Germline CDR1 is MNHEY and CDR2 is SMNVEV (reference sequence). The CDR3 loop is CASSLSAGGNEKLFF. The CDR3 region has the DNA TGTGCCAGCAGTTTATCCGCAGGGGGTAATGAAAAACTGTTTTTT.